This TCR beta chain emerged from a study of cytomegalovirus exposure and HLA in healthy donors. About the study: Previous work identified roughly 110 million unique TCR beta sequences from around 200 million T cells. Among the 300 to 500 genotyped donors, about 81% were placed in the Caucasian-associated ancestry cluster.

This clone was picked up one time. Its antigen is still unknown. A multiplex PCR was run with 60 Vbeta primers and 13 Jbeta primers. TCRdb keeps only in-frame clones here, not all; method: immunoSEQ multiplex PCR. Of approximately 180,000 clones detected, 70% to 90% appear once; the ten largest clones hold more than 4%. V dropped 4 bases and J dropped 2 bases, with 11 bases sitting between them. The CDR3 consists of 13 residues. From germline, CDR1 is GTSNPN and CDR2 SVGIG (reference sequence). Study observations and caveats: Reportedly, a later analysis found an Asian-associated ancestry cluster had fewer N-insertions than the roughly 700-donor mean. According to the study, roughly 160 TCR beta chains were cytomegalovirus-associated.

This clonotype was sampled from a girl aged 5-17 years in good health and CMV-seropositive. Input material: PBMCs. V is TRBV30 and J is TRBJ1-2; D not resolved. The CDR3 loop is CAWTGNLNYGYTF. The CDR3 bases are TGTGCCTGGACCGGGAACCTCAACTATGGCTACACCTTC.